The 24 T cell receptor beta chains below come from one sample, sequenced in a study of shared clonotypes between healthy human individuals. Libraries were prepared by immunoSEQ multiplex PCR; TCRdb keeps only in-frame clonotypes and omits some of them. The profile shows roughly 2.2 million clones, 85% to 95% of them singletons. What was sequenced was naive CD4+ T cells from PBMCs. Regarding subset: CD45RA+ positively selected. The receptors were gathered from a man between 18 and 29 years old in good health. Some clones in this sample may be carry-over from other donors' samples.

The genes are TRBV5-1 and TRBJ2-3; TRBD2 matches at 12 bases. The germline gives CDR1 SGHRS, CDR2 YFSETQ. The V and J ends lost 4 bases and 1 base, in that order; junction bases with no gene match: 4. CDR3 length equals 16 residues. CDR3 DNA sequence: TGCGCCAGCAGCCAACTAGCGGGAGGCCGCACAGATACGCAGTATTTT. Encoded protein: CASSQLAGGRTDTQYF.

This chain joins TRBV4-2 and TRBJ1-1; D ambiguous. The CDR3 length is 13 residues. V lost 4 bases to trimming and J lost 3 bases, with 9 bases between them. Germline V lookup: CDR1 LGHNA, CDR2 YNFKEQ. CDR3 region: CASSLRKDTEAFF. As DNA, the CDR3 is TGTGCCAGCAGCCTTAGGAAGGACACTGAAGCTTTCTTT.

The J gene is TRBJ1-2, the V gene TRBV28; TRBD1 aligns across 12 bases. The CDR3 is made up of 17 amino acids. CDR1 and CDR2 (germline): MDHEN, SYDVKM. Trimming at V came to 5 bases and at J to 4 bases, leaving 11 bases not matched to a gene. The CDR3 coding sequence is TGTGCCAGCAGTCTAGGGACAGGGGGCCACCCGGGCTATGGCTACACCTTC. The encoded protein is CASSLGTGGHPGYGYTF.

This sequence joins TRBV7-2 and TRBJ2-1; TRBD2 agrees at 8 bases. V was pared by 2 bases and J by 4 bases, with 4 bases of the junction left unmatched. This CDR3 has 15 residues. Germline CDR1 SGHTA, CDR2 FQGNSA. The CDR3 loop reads CASSLRGTSYNEQFF. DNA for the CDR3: TGTGCCAGCAGCTTAAGGGGGACTAGTTACAATGAGCAGTTCTTC. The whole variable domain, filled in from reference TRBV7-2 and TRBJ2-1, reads GAGVSQSPSNKVTEKGKDVELRCDPISGHTALYWYRQSLGQGLEFLIYFQGNSAPDKSGLPSDRFSAERTGGSVSTLTIQRTQQEDSAVYLCASSLRGTSYNEQFFGPGTRLTVL.

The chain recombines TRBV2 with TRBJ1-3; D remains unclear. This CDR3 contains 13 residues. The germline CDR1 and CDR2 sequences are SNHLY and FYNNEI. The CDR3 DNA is TGTGCATCCGCGGGCTCGCGGGGAAACACCATATATTTT. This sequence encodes CASAGSRGNTIYF.

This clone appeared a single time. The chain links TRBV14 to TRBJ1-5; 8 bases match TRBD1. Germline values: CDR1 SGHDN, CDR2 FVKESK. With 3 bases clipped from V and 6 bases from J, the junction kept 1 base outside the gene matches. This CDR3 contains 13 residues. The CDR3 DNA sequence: TGTGCCAGCAGCCACGGGACAGGTCAGCCCCAGCATTTT. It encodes CASSHGTGQPQHF. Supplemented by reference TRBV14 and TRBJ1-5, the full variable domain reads EAGVTQFPSHSVIEKGQTVTLRCDPISGHDNLYWYRRVMGKEIKFLLHFVKESKQDESGMPNNRFLAERTGGTYSTLKVQPAELEDSGVYFCASSHGTGQPQHFGDGTRLSIL.

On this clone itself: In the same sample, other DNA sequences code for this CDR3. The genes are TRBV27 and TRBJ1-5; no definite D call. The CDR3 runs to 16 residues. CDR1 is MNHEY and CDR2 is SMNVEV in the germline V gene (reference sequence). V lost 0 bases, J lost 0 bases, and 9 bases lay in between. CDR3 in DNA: TGTGCCAGCAGTTTATCGTATGGCTATAGCAATCAGCCCCAGCATTTT. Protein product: CASSLSYGYSNQPQHF.

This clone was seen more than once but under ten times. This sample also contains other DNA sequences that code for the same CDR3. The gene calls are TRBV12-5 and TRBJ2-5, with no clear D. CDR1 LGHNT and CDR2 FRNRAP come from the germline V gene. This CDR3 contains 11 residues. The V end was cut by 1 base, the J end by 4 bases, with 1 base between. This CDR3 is CASGLGETQYF. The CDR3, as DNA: TGTGCTAGTGGTTTGGGAGAGACCCAGTACTTC.

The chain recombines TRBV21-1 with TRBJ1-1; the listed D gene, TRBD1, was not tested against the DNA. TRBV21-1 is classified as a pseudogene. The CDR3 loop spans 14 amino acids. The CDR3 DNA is TGTGCCAGCCTACGGACTGGACAGGGAAAAAAGGCTTTCTTT. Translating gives CASLRTGQGKKAFF.

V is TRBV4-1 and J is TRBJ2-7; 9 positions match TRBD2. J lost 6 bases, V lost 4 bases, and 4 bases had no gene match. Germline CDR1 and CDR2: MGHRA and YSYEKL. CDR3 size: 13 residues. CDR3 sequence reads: CASSRAGGPEQYF. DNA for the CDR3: TGCGCCAGCAGCCGAGCGGGAGGCCCCGAGCAGTACTTC.

The CDR3 region has the DNA TGTGCCAGCAGCGTCCCCGCTTTGTCCGCTTTCTCCTACAATGAGCAGTTCTTC. It codes for CASSVPALSAFSYNEQFF. V is TRBV9 and J is TRBJ2-1; unclear D gene. The CDR3 runs to 18 residues. In germline, CDR1 is SGDLS, CDR2 YYNGEE. Trimming shortened V by 2 bases and J by 0 bases, and 18 bases separated the two germline ends.

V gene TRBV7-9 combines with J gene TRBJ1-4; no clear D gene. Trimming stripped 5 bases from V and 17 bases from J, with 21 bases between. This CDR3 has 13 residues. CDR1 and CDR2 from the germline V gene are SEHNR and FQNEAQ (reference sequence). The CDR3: CASSVDQPVRLFF. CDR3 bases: TGTGCCAGCAGCGTGGACCAGCCTGTTCGCCTTTTTTTT.

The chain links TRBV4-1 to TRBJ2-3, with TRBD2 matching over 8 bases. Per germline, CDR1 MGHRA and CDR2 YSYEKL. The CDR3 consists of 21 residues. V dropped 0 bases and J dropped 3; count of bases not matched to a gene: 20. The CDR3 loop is CASSQDAPTEWSGRGTDTQYF. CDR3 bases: TGCGCCAGCAGCCAAGACGCACCGACTGAGTGGAGCGGGAGAGGGACAGATACGCAGTATTTT.

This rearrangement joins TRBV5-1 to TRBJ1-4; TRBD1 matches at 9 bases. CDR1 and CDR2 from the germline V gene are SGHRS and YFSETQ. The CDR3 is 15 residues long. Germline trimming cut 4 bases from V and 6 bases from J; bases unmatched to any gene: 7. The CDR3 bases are TGCGCCAGCAGCGACCCGGGACAGGGATATGAAAAACTGTTTTTT. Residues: CASSDPGQGYEKLFF. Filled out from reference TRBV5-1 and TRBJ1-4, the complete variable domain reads KAGVTQTPRYLIKTRGQQVTLSCSPISGHRSVSWYQQTPGQGLQFLFEYFSETQRNKGNFPGRFSGRQFSNSRSEMNVSTLELGDSALYLCASSDPGQGYEKLFFGSGTQLSVL.

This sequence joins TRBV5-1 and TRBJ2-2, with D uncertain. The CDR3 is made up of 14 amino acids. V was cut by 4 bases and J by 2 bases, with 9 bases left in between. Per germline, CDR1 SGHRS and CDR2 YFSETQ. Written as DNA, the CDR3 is TGCGCCAGCAGCCCCCAGCATAACACCGGGGAGCTGTTTTTT. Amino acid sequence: CASSPQHNTGELFF.

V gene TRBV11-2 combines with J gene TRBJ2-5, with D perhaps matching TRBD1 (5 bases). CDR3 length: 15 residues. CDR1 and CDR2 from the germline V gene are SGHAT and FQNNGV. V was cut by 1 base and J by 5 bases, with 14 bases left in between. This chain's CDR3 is CASSLGVGRAETQYF. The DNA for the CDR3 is TGTGCCAGCAGCTTAGGGGTCGGCAGGGCCGAGACCCAGTACTTC.

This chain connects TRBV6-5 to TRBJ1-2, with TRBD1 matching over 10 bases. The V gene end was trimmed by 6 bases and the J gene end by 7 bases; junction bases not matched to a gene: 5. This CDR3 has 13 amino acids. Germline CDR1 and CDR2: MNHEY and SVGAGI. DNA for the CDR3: TGTGCCAGCAGCTTCGGGACAGGGGCTGGCTACACCTTC. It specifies CASSFGTGAGYTF.

The CDR3 is CASSLGQAHYGYTF. DNA for the CDR3: TGTGCCAGCAGCTTAGGTCAAGCGCACTATGGCTACACCTTC. The chain employs TRBV7-2 and TRBJ1-2; unclear D gene. V was pared by 1 base and J by 3 bases, with 9 bases between. The V gene's germline CDR1 is SGHTA and CDR2 FQGNSA. The length of the CDR3 is 14 residues.

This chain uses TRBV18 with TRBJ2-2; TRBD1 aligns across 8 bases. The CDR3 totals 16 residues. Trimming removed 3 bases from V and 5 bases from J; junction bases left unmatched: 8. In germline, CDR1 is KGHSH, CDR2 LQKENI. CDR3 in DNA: TGTGCCAGCTCACCGTTCAGGGGGCGTTCGACCGGGGAGCTGTTTTTT. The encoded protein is CASSPFRGRSTGELFF.

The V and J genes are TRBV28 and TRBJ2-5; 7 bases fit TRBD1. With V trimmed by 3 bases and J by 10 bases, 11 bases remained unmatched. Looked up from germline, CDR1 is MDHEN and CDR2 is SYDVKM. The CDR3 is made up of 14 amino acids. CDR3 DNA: TGTGCCAGCAGTTTGGTAGGGGGCGCTTCGGGCCAGTACTTC. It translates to CASSLVGGASGQYF.

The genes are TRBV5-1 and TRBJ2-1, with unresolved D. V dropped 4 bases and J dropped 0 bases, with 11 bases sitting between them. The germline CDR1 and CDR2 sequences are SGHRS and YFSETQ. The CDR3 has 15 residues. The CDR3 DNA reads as TGCGCCAGCAGCACCCAGCAGAGCTCCTACAATGAGCAGTTCTTC. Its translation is CASSTQQSSYNEQFF.

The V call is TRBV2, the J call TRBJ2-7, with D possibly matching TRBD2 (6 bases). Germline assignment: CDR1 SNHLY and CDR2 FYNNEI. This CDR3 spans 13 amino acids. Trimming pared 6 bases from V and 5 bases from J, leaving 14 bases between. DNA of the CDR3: TGTGCCAGCAGCCTGGGACGGGGGAACGAGCAGTACTTC. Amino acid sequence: CASSLGRGNEQYF.

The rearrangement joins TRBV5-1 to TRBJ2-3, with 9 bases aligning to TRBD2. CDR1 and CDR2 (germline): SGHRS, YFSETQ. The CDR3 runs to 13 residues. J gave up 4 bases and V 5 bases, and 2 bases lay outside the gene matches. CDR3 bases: TGCGCCAGCAGTACTAGCGGGCCAGATACGCAGTATTTT. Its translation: CASSTSGPDTQYF.

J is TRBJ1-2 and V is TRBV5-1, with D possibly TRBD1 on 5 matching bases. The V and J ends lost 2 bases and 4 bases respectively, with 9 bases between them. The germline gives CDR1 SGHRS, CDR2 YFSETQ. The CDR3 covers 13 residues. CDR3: CASSFGASYGYTF. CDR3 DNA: TGCGCCAGCAGCTTCGGGGCGAGCTATGGCTACACCTTC.